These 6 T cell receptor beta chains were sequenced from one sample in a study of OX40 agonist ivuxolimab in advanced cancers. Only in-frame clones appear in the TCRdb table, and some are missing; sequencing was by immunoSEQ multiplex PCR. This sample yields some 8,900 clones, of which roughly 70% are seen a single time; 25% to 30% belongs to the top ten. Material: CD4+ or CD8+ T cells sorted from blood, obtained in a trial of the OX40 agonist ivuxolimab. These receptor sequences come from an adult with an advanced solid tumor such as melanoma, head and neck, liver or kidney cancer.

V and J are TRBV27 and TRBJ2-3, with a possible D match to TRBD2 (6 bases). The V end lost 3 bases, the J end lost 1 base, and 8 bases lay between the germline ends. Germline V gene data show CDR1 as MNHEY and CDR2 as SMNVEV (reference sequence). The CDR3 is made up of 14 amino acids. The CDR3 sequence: CASSFGGGTDTQYF. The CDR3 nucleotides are TGTGCCAGCAGTTTCGGGGGTGGCACAGATACGCAGTATTTT.

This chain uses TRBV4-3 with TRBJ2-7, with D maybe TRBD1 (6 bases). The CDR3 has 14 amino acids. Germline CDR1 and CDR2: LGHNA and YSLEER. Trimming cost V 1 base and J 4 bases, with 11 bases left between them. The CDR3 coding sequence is TGCGCCAGCAGCCAAGGAACAGGGCGATACGAGCAGTACTTC. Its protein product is CASSQGTGRYEQYF.

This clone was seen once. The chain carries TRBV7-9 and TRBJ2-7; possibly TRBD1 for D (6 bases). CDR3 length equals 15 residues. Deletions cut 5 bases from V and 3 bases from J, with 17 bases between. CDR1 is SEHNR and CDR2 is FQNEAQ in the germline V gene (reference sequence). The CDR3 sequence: CASSPPDRSYYEQYF. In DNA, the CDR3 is TGTGCCAGCAGCCCCCCGGACAGATCATACTACGAGCAGTACTTC.

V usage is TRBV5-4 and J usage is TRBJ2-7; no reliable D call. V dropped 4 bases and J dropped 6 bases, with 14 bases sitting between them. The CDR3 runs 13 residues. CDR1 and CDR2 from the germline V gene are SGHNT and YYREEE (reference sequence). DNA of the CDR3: TGTGCCAGCAGCCCCTCGGAAGCCCCCGAGCAGTACTTC. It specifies CASSPSEAPEQYF.

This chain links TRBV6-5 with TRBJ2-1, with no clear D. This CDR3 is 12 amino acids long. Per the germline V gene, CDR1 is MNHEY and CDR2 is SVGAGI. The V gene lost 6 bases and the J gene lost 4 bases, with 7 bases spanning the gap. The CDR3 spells CASRNIYNEQFF. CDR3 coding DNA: TGTGCCAGCAGGAACATATACAATGAGCAGTTCTTC.

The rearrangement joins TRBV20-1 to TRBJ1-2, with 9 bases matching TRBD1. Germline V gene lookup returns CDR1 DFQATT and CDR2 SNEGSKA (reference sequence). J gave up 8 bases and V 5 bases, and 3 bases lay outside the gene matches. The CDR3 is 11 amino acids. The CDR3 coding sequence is TGCAGTGCTTACAGGGGGCAAGGCTACACCTTC. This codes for CSAYRGQGYTF.